This T cell receptor (beta chain) is drawn from a study of regulatory T cells in long-lasting Graves disease (TCRdb year 2021). For the wider study: Newly diagnosed Graves' disease patients had taken antithyroid drugs for less than 3 months. The study was conducted in China and was registered as a clinical trial. Persistent Graves' disease patients were compared with newly diagnosed Graves' disease patients by peripheral blood TCR sequencing and RNA sequencing. A total of around 35 samples underwent TCR sequencing, from around 13 patients with persistent Graves' disease and approximately 20 patients with newly diagnosed Graves' disease. The study at large found these results: Sequencing and analysis were limited to the TCR beta chain. A larger number of public clonotypes was shared among persistent patients (approximately 2,600) than among newly diagnosed patients (about 990). The small sample size was acknowledged by the authors as a limitation that may reduce accuracy. The study examined only peripheral blood because the primary lesion, thyroid tissue, could not be accessed. Compared with newly diagnosed patients, patients with persistent Graves' disease had lower TCR Shannon entropy and fewer highly expanded clones, which suggests clonal expansion. Persistent disease showed preferential use of TRBV28, TRBJ1-2 and TRBJ2-5, whereas newly diagnosed disease favored TRBV20-1 and TRBJ2-1.

Via the germline V gene (reference sequence), CDR1 is LGHDT and CDR2 YNNKEL. Measured from the cysteine to the phenylalanine, the CDR3 is 13 residues long. Only the CDR3 part of the read is kept: 39 bases, read in frame from the first base. V is reduced by 7 bases and J by 5 bases, leaving a spacing of 14 bases between them. Receptor amplification or capture employed multiplex PCR. TCRdb lists the instrument as Illumina HiSeq 4000. To build TCR beta libraries, CDR3 regions were amplified by Arm-PCR using iRepertoire HTBI primers. PCR products were gel purified before sequencing. For the original study's pipeline: Across samples, 60 to 80 TRBV and around 15 TRBJ segments were identified and used for gene usage analysis of CDR3 amino acid clonotypes. Filtered high-quality paired reads were merged into contigs using COPE and FqMerger. BLAST was used to align contigs to IMGT TRBV, TRBD and TRBJ reference genes, and CDR3 was defined according to IMGT. Highly expanded clones were defined as clonotypes with a frequency above 0.1%. Shannon entropy served as the measure of repertoire diversity, while the Gini coefficient captured V-J evenness. Public clonotypes were defined as clonotypes shared by more than one individual. In TCRdb, the public reads were trimmed at Q25 with fastp and aligned with MiXCR, with productive beta chains retained. Every CDR3 protein is listed once, alongside the most common genes and DNA of its rows. The V and J calls shown here were made by TCRdb, not taken from the authors' results. In all, the sample holds roughly 260,000 distinct CDR3 sequences, and more than 15% of those were seen once. Of the sample, approximately 15% falls within the top ten clones.

The sample's time point label, decoded: newly diagnosed GD, antithyroid drugs for less than 3 months. For both TCR sequencing and RNA sequencing, RNA was extracted from PBMCs in TRIzol. The diagnosis of Graves' disease was made according to American Thyroid Association guidelines. Recruitment of patients was carried out at an endocrinology department in Xi'an, China. From each patient, nine milliliters of peripheral blood was collected into an EDTA anticoagulant tube. Ficoll Paque Plus density gradient separation was used to isolate PBMCs, and no additional T cell sorting was done. An Agilent 2100 Bioanalyzer and agarose gel were used to check RNA quality, while a NanoDrop 2000 measured RNA concentration. This clonotype was recorded many times. Its antigen is unknown. Base qualities were left out, and no much larger clone turns up one base away. The data also belong to a second study, concerning T cells in Graves' hyperthyroidism and ophthalmopathy. As that second paper reports: A patient counted as having stable Graves' hyperthyroidism if no progression to ophthalmopathy occurred over 18 months of follow-up. The hyperthyroidism patients were between 18 and 65 years old and newly diagnosed, with a disease duration of less than 2 months. The study excluded patients with uncontrolled infections, other autoimmune diseases, pregnancy or lactation. Clinical symptoms, serum thyroxine and TRAb, thyroid ultrasound, and orbital computed tomography formed the basis for the diagnoses. The first round of RT-PCR for the TCR CDR3 was performed with the HTBI primer set and the Qiagen OneStep RT-PCR kit. Most expanded thyroid clonotypes (frequency above 0.001) were also found in blood, which suggests that blood repertoires may mirror thyroid immune responses. A model built on a 13 V-J signature distinguished ophthalmopathy from stable hyperthyroidism, reaching around 87% sensitivity and approximately 83% specificity in cross-validation and 80%/75% in testing. In validation, progression to ophthalmopathy was predicted by the model with nearly 71% sensitivity and roughly 76% specificity, a median of around 5.9 months before onset. A discovery cohort of fewer than 110 patients, about 40 with Graves' ophthalmopathy and about 58 with stable Graves' hyperthyroidism, was used to find distinguishing TCR V-J signatures. An independent validation cohort of about 19 hyperthyroidism patients and about 16 patients who later progressed to ophthalmopathy tested prospective prediction of ophthalmopathy. The roughly 91 discovery patients were randomly divided into training and test sets at a 7:3 ratio. The study also compared thyroid tissue and blood T-cell repertoires from roughly six Graves' hyperthyroidism patients. Once sampling was done, hyperthyroidism patients were given methimazole at a starting dose of 30 mg daily, whereas ophthalmopathy patients were given high-dose intravenous methylprednisolone. A second multiplex PCR round built the libraries, followed by size selection and purification. Sequencing of the libraries was done on an Illumina HiSeq2000 using paired-end 100 bp reads. SOAPnuke was used to process the raw data, removing reads that contained adapters or uncalled bases, had a mean Phred below 15, or lacked an exact match to the constant primer or identifier. COPE v1.2.5 was used to merge high-quality paired reads, and clonotypes were defined as unique nucleotide sequences. MiTCR v1.1 was used to align clonotypes to the IMGT TRBV, TRBD and TRBJ reference segments. Analysis was restricted to V-J combinations with a frequency above 0.0001, which covered roughly 99% of repertoires. The TCS score was defined as F50 (clonal expansion) divided by E x V (chaos), with BLOSUM62-based TCRdist calculated between CDR3 peptides within each V-J. Welch's t-statistics and random forest reduced around 520 V-J features to roughly 13, which were used in a naive Bayes classifier (R e1071). No statistical method was used to set the sample size in advance, and investigators knew the group allocation. According to the paper, TCR Vbeta CDR3 sequencing was carried out on 135 peripheral blood samples, which came from under 50 ophthalmopathy, around 75 hyperthyroidism and about 17 progressor patients.

The source of this sequence is a woman in her 30s with Graves disease. Donor details come from another sample of the same person, matched by shared clones. Recombination connected TRBV3-1 to TRBJ2-5, and TRBD2 may be the D gene, going by 6 matching bases. The sequencing here drew on peripheral blood mononuclear cells (PBMCs), taken at new diagnosis, from a patient treated with antithyroid drugs. The nucleotides read TGTGCCAGCAACCAGCGTGGGGGGGAGACCCAGTACTTC. Its coded protein is CASNQRGGETQYF.